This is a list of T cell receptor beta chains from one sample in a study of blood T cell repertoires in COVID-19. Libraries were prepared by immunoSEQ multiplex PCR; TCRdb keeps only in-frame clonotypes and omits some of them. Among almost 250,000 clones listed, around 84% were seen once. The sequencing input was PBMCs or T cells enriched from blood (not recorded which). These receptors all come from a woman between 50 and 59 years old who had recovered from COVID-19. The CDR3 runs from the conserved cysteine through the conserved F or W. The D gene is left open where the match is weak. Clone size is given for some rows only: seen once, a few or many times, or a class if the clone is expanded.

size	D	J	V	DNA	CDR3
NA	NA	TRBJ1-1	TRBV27	TGTGCCAACTCGCTCCCCGATTGCGGCCCTGAAGCTTTCTTT	CANSLPDCGPEAFF
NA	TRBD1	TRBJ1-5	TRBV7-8	TGTGCCAGCAGCTTATTTCCCCCGACAGGGCGAAGAGCTCAGCCCCAGCATTTT	CASSLFPPTGRRAQPQHF
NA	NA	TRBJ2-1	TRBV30	TGTGCCTTCCTCCCGGGGAGCGGTGAGCAGTTCTTC	CAFLPGSGEQFF
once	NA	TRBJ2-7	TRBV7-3	TGTGCCAGCAGCTCCGACCTGGAGAAGTACTTC	CASSSDLEKYF
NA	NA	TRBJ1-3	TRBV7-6	TGTGCCAGCAGCTTAGATCACCCACGGGGAGACTCTGGAAACACCATATATTTT	CASSLDHPRGDSGNTIYF
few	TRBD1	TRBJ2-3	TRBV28	TGTGCCAGCAGTCCGGGACAGGTCACAGATACGCAGTATTTT	CASSPGQVTDTQYF
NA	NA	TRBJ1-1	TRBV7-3	TGTGCCAGCAGCTTAACAGGGGGATACACTGAAGCTTTCTTT	CASSLTGGYTEAFF
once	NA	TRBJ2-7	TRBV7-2	TGTGCCAGCAGCTTATATGCGGGAAAGGCCTACGAGCAGTACTTC	CASSLYAGKAYEQYF
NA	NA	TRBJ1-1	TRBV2	TGTGCCAGCAGTGAGGAGGGGAACACTGAAGCTTTCTTT	CASSEEGNTEAFF
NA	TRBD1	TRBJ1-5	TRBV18	TGTGCCAGCTCACCTCGCAGATTAACGGGACAGGGTAGTGAAGGGAATCAGCCCCAGCATTTT	CASSPRRLTGQGSEGNQPQHF
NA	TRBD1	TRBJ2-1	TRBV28	TGTGCCAGCAAGGGGATGTGGACAGGGCTGCGTGAGCAGTTCTTC	CASKGMWTGLREQFF
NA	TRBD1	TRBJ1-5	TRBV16	TGTGCCAGCAGCCGGGACAGAGATCAGCCCCAGCATTTT	CASSRDRDQPQHF
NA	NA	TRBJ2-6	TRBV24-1	TGTGCCACCACCTCCTTAACGGGGTCAACATCGGGGGCCAACGTCCTGACTTTC	CATTSLTGSTSGANVLTF
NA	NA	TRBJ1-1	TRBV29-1	TGCAGCGTTGGACAGGTCCTGAACACTGAAGCTTTCTTT	CSVGQVLNTEAFF
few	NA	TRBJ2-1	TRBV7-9	TGTGCCAGCAGCCCCGAGCGAGGCCCCTACAATGAGCAGTTCTTC	CASSPERGPYNEQFF
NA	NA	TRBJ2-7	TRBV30	TGTGCCTGGAGTGCAGGGGGGAGATTCTACGAGCAGTACTTC	CAWSAGGRFYEQYF
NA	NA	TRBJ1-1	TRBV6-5	TGTGCCAGCAGTTACTCGGAGGTCACTGAAGCTTTCTTT	CASSYSEVTEAFF
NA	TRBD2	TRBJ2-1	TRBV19	TGTGCCAGTAGTTCTAGCGGGAGGGCCTGGCAGTTCTTC	CASSSSGRAWQFF
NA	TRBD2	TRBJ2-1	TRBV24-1	TGTGCCACCAGTGACACCGGGACTAGCGGGGGCAATGAGCAGTTCTTC	CATSDTGTSGGNEQFF
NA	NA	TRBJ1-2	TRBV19	TGTGCCAGTAGTGCTACTACAGGTTTCGGCTACACCTTC	CASSATTGFGYTF